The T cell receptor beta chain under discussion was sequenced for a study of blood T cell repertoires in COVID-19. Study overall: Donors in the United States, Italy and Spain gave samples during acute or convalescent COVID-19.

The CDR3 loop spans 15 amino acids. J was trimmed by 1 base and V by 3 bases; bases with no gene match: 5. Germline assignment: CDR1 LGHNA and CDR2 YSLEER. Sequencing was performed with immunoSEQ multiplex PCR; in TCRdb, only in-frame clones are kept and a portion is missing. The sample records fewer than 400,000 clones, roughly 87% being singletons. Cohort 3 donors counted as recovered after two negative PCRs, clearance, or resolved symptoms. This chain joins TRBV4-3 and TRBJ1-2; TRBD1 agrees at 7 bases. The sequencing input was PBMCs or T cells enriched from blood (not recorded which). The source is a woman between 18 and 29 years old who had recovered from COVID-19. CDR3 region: CASSHLTGDNYGYTF. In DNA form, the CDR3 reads TGCGCCAGCAGCCACCTTACAGGGGATAACTATGGCTACACCTTC.